Listed below are T cell receptor beta chains from one sample, sequenced in a study of T cell responses to AZD1222 COVID-19 vaccine. Assay used: immunoSEQ multiplex PCR; TCRdb lists only in-frame clones, some missing. The data contain 90,000 to 120,000 clones, over 80% of them singletons. Sequences were derived from peripheral blood, sampled 28 days after the second AZD1222 dose. All receptors come from an adult who received the AZD1222 COVID-19 vaccine. CDR3s include the opening cysteine and the closing phenylalanine or tryptophan. The order of the fields is clone size, D gene, V gene, J gene, CDR3 DNA, CDR3 protein. The D gene is left open where the match is weak. A clone size is listed for some rows: how often the clone was seen (once, few, many), or a class if it is expanded.

abundance: .; d_gene: TRBD1; v_gene: TRBV19; j_gene: TRBJ1-2; CDR3nt: TGTGCCAGTAGACAGGGGAACTATGGCTACACCTTC; CDR3aa: CASRQGNYGYTF
abundance: .; d_gene: .; v_gene: TRBV11-2; j_gene: TRBJ2-7; CDR3nt: TGTGCCAGCAGCTCCGCAGGCTACGAGCAGTACTTC; CDR3aa: CASSSAGYEQYF
abundance: .; d_gene: .; v_gene: TRBV27; j_gene: TRBJ1-2; CDR3nt: TGTGCCAGCAGTTTATCGCCAGACCTCCCGTATGGCTACACCTTC; CDR3aa: CASSLSPDLPYGYTF
abundance: .; d_gene: .; v_gene: TRBV28; j_gene: TRBJ1-1; CDR3nt: TGTGCCAGCAGTTTAAGGCAGGTTCTTAACACTGAAGCTTTCTTT; CDR3aa: CASSLRQVLNTEAFF
abundance: .; d_gene: .; v_gene: TRBV29-1; j_gene: TRBJ1-6; CDR3nt: TGCAGCGGGAAGACCGGGTTAAATTCACCCCTCCACTTT; CDR3aa: CSGKTGLNSPLHF
abundance: .; d_gene: .; v_gene: TRBV11-2; j_gene: TRBJ2-6; CDR3nt: TGTGCCAGCAGCTTAGAGTTGACCTCTGGGGCCAACGTCCTGACTTTC; CDR3aa: CASSLELTSGANVLTF
abundance: once; d_gene: .; v_gene: TRBV7-2; j_gene: TRBJ2-7; CDR3nt: TGTGCCAGCAGCTTAAAGGGAGGTACCACGTCCCACGAGCAGTACTTC; CDR3aa: CASSLKGGTTSHEQYF
abundance: .; d_gene: .; v_gene: TRBV6-5; j_gene: TRBJ2-5; CDR3nt: TGTGCCAGCAGGAGGGGTGGGAACCAAGAGACCCAGTACTTC; CDR3aa: CASRRGGNQETQYF
abundance: once; d_gene: TRBD1; v_gene: TRBV19; j_gene: TRBJ1-5; CDR3nt: TGTGCCAGTAGTCCGCAGGGACAGGGTGGACAGCCCCAGCATTTT; CDR3aa: CASSPQGQGGQPQHF
abundance: .; d_gene: .; v_gene: TRBV28; j_gene: TRBJ1-6; CDR3nt: TGTGCCAGCAGTCCCCGCGGGAGCTCCTATAATTCACCCCTCCACTTT; CDR3aa: CASSPRGSSYNSPLHF
abundance: .; d_gene: TRBD2; v_gene: TRBV14; j_gene: TRBJ2-3; CDR3nt: TGTGCCAGCCTCCCCGGGGCTAGCGGCGACAGCAGGGCAGATACGCAGTATTTT; CDR3aa: CASLPGASGDSRADTQYF
abundance: .; d_gene: TRBD1; v_gene: TRBV30; j_gene: TRBJ1-2; CDR3nt: TGTGCCTGGGCTCAAGGGACAGGTTCTAACTATGGCTACACCTTC; CDR3aa: CAWAQGTGSNYGYTF
abundance: .; d_gene: .; v_gene: TRBV21-1; j_gene: TRBJ2-7; CDR3nt: TGTGCCAGCACCACCCACAGTTCCTACGAGCAGTACTTC; CDR3aa: CASTTHSSYEQYF
abundance: .; d_gene: .; v_gene: TRBV5-1; j_gene: TRBJ2-1; CDR3nt: TGCGCCAGCACCCTCGGAGTAGCGAGGACGGACAATGAGCAGTTCTTC; CDR3aa: CASTLGVARTDNEQFF
abundance: .; d_gene: TRBD1; v_gene: TRBV19; j_gene: TRBJ1-1; CDR3nt: TGTGCCAGTAGCCTGACAGGGGGCGTTGAAGCTTTCTTT; CDR3aa: CASSLTGGVEAFF
abundance: once; d_gene: .; v_gene: TRBV4-3; j_gene: TRBJ2-1; CDR3nt: TGCGCCAGCAGCCAAGATCTTGCTAGCTCCTACAATGAGCAGTTCTTC; CDR3aa: CASSQDLASSYNEQFF
abundance: .; d_gene: .; v_gene: TRBV2; j_gene: TRBJ2-2; CDR3nt: TGTGCCAGCAGTGAGAGTCGGACCGGGGAGCTGTTTTTT; CDR3aa: CASSESRTGELFF
abundance: .; d_gene: .; v_gene: TRBV7-9; j_gene: TRBJ2-4; CDR3nt: TGTGCCAGCAGCCCACCCCGGTCCCTAGCCAAAAACATTCAGTACTTC; CDR3aa: CASSPPRSLAKNIQYF
abundance: .; d_gene: .; v_gene: TRBV5-6; j_gene: TRBJ2-7; CDR3nt: TGTGCCAGCAGCCACGGGACTTTCCTCGAGCAGTACTTC; CDR3aa: CASSHGTFLEQYF
abundance: .; d_gene: .; v_gene: TRBV24-1; j_gene: TRBJ1-1; CDR3nt: TGTGCCACCAGTGAAGGACCCGAAGCTTTCTTT; CDR3aa: CATSEGPEAFF
abundance: .; d_gene: .; v_gene: TRBV28; j_gene: TRBJ1-2; CDR3nt: TGTGCCAGCAGTTTAAGGGGATCGGACTATGGCTACACCTTC; CDR3aa: CASSLRGSDYGYTF
abundance: .; d_gene: TRBD1; v_gene: TRBV19; j_gene: TRBJ1-4; CDR3nt: TGTGCCAGTAATCCGGGACAGGGGGATGAAAAACTGTTTTTT; CDR3aa: CASNPGQGDEKLFF
abundance: few; d_gene: TRBD2; v_gene: TRBV4-1; j_gene: TRBJ2-7; CDR3nt: TGCGCCAGCAGCCAAGATCCAAGCGGGAGGGCCTACGAGCAGTACTTC; CDR3aa: CASSQDPSGRAYEQYF
abundance: .; d_gene: TRBD2; v_gene: TRBV9; j_gene: TRBJ2-1; CDR3nt: TGTGCCAGCAGCACAACGGGGGGGTCCTACAATGAGCAGTTCTTC; CDR3aa: CASSTTGGSYNEQFF
abundance: .; d_gene: TRBD2; v_gene: TRBV13; j_gene: TRBJ2-7; CDR3nt: TGTGCCAGCAGCCCCGGACTAGCCGATACCTACGAGCAGTACTTC; CDR3aa: CASSPGLADTYEQYF
abundance: .; d_gene: .; v_gene: TRBV19; j_gene: TRBJ1-5; CDR3nt: TGTGCCAGTAGTATAGCCACTGATTATAGCAATCAGCCCCAGCATTTT; CDR3aa: CASSIATDYSNQPQHF
abundance: once; d_gene: .; v_gene: TRBV7-2; j_gene: TRBJ1-1; CDR3nt: TGTGCCAGCAGCACCGGGACGGTGAACACTGAAGCTTTCTTT; CDR3aa: CASSTGTVNTEAFF
abundance: .; d_gene: .; v_gene: TRBV14; j_gene: TRBJ2-7; CDR3nt: TGTGCCAGCAGCCAAGAGGGACTTCCGGGGTACGAGCAGTACTTC; CDR3aa: CASSQEGLPGYEQYF
abundance: .; d_gene: .; v_gene: TRBV13; j_gene: TRBJ1-3; CDR3nt: TGTGCCAGCAGCGGCGAAGGGCGCTACTCTGGAAACACCATATATTTT; CDR3aa: CASSGEGRYSGNTIYF
abundance: .; d_gene: TRBD2; v_gene: TRBV11-2; j_gene: TRBJ2-7; CDR3nt: TGTGCCAGCTCCGCGGGGGATGCCTACGAGCAGTACTTC; CDR3aa: CASSAGDAYEQYF
abundance: .; d_gene: .; v_gene: TRBV27; j_gene: TRBJ1-4; CDR3nt: TGTGCCAGCAGTTCTGACTTTGGTGAAAAACTGTTTTTT; CDR3aa: CASSSDFGEKLFF
abundance: once; d_gene: .; v_gene: TRBV11-2; j_gene: TRBJ1-1; CDR3nt: TGTGCCAGCGTCCGGGACACAGGGTCAAGGGCTTTCTTT; CDR3aa: CASVRDTGSRAFF
abundance: .; d_gene: .; v_gene: TRBV3-1/TRBV3-2; j_gene: TRBJ1-5; CDR3nt: TGTGCCAGCAGCCAGTCGAGGGGGGGTCAGCCCCAGCATTTT; CDR3aa: CASSQSRGGQPQHF
abundance: few; d_gene: .; v_gene: TRBV30; j_gene: TRBJ1-2; CDR3nt: TGTGCCTGGAGGATCGGTGTCCGGGGCTACACCTTC; CDR3aa: CAWRIGVRGYTF
abundance: .; d_gene: .; v_gene: TRBV27; j_gene: TRBJ2-1; CDR3nt: TGTGCCAGCAGTTACAATTCTTGGACACCGGCGTTGGGTGAGCAGTTCTTC; CDR3aa: CASSYNSWTPALGEQFF
abundance: .; d_gene: TRBD1; v_gene: TRBV28; j_gene: TRBJ1-2; CDR3nt: TGTGCCAGCAGGCCCGTGGGAGGGGGCATCTATGGCTACACCTTC; CDR3aa: CASRPVGGGIYGYTF
abundance: .; d_gene: .; v_gene: TRBV25-1; j_gene: TRBJ1-4; CDR3nt: TGTGCCAGCAGTGCCCCCAGAGCCACTAATGAAAAACTGTTTTTT; CDR3aa: CASSAPRATNEKLFF
abundance: once; d_gene: TRBD2; v_gene: TRBV11-2; j_gene: TRBJ2-1; CDR3nt: TGTGCCAGCAGCTTAGATGGTCGACTAGCATCCTACAATGAGCAGTTCTTC; CDR3aa: CASSLDGRLASYNEQFF